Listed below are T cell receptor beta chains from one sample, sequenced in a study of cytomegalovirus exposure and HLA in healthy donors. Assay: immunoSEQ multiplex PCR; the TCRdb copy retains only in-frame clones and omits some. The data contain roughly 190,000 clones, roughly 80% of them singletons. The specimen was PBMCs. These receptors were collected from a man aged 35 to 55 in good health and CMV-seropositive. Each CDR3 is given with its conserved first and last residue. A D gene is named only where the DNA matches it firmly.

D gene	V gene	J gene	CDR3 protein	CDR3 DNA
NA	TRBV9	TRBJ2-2	CASSLEVSAGELFF	TGTGCCAGCAGCCTCGAGGTATCGGCCGGGGAGCTGTTTTTT
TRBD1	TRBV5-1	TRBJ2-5	CASSLQGAPQETQYF	TGCGCCAGCAGCTTGCAGGGGGCGCCCCAGGAGACCCAGTACTTC
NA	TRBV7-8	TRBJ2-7	CASSTGVGMLMVYEQYF	TGTGCCAGCAGCACGGGGGTGGGGATGCTGATGGTCTACGAGCAGTACTTC
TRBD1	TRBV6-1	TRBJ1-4	CASRGQGATNEKLFF	TGTGCCAGCAGGGGACAGGGGGCAACTAATGAAAAACTGTTTTTT
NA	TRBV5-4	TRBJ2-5	CASSGTAPGGPGETQYF	TGTGCCAGCAGCGGAACTGCCCCCGGGGGGCCCGGAGAGACCCAGTACTTC
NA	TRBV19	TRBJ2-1	CASSIVRSSSYNEQFF	TGTGCCAGTAGTATTGTTCGGAGTAGCTCCTACAATGAGCAGTTCTTC
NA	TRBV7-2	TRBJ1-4	CASSSPGLTSEKLFF	TGTGCCAGCAGCTCCCCGGGATTAACTAGTGAAAAACTGTTTTTT
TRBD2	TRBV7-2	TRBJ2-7	CASSSQRGGEQYF	TGTGCCAGCAGCTCCCAGCGGGGGGGGGAGCAGTACTTC
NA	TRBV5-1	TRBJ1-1	CASSPGLNTEAFF	TGCGCCAGCAGCCCTGGGCTGAACACTGAAGCTTTCTTT
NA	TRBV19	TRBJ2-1	CASSTGNEQFF	TGTGCCAGTAGTACCGGGAATGAGCAGTTCTTC
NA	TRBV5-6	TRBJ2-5	CASSKGDRRRETQYF	TGTGCCAGCAGTAAGGGAGACCGGCGGAGAGAGACCCAGTACTTC
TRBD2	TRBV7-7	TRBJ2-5	CASSLGASGGARETQYF	TGTGCTAGCAGCTTAGGGGCCAGCGGGGGGGCCCGAGAGACCCAGTACTTC
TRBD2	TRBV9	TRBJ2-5	CASSLSGGPLETQYF	TGTGCCAGCTCCCTTAGCGGGGGGCCGTTGGAGACCCAGTACTTC
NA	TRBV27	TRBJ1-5	CASRVIGQFPDQPQHF	TGTGCCAGCAGGGTCATTGGGCAGTTTCCTGATCAGCCCCAGCATTTT
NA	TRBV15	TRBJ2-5	CATSFEVETQYF	TGTGCCACCAGCTTTGAGGTAGAGACCCAGTACTTC
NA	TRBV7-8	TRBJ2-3	CASSLWAVGANTDTQYF	TGTGCCAGCAGCTTATGGGCTGTGGGGGCCAACACAGATACGCAGTATTTT
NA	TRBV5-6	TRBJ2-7	CASSLSGSSYEQYF	TGTGCCAGCAGCTTGAGTGGTTCGAGTTACGAGCAGTACTTC
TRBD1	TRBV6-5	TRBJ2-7	CASSKLTGSEQYF	TGTGCCAGCAGTAAATTGACAGGGAGCGAGCAGTACTTC
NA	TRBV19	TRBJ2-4	CASSIDEGLGNIQYF	TGTGCCAGTAGTATAGATGAGGGCCTTGGGAACATTCAGTACTTC
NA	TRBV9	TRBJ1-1	CASSVEGGSDTEAFF	TGTGCCAGCAGCGTAGAGGGAGGCTCCGACACTGAAGCTTTCTTT
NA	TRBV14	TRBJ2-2	CASSQTGRGTGELFF	TGTGCCAGCAGCCAAACAGGGCGAGGTACCGGGGAGCTGTTTTTT
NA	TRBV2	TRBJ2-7	CASLSVRTSYEQYF	TGTGCCAGCCTTTCCGTCAGAACCTCCTACGAGCAGTACTTC
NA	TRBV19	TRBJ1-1	CASSIGQLEAFF	TGTGCCAGTAGTATCGGACAGCTTGAAGCTTTCTTT